Each of the 19 T cell receptor beta chains below was sequenced from the same sample in a study of neurological immune-mediated disorders. TCRdb re-derived calls from the 5' RACE reads in MiXCR, one entry per CDR3 protein. Found here are 70,000 or so distinct CDR3 sequences, 4% to 6% of them singletons; the top ten hold about 2.8%. The source material was PBMCs. The receptors were gathered from a woman aged 25 to 39 with multiple sclerosis.

The chain recombines TRBV3-1 with TRBJ1-1; no clear D gene. The CDR3 runs to 14 residues. Germline V gene sequence: CDR1 LGHDT, CDR2 YNNKEL (reference sequence). The V and J ends lost 3 bases and 7 bases respectively, with 15 bases between them. CDR3 residues: CASSHRERVGEAFF. CDR3 in DNA: TGTGCCAGCAGCCACCGGGAAAGGGTTGGTGAAGCTTTCTTT.

This clonotype was seen a few times. The chain combines TRBV20-1 with TRBJ1-2; D may be TRBD1 (6 bases). The V end was cut by 4 bases, the J end by 2 bases, with 20 bases between. CDR1 is DFQATT and CDR2 is SNEGSKA in the germline V gene (reference sequence). CDR3 length: 16 amino acids. Written as DNA, the CDR3 is TGCAGTGCTAATGCAAGGTGGGACATGAGGAACTATGGCTACACCTTC. It yields the protein CSANARWDMRNYGYTF.

This chain joins TRBV12-3 or TRBV12-4 and TRBJ2-2; D remains unclear. V was shortened by 6 bases and J by 5 bases, with 13 bases between the two germline ends. There are 14 residues in the CDR3. This CDR3 reads CASRRTAGTGELFF. CDR3 DNA: TGTGCCAGCAGGCGGACGGCCGGAACCGGGGAGCTGTTTTTT.

This clonotype was seen repeatedly, ten times or more. The CDR3 region has the DNA TGTGCCAGCAGCTTAGAGTTTGCAGCCAGGCGCTCTGGAAACACCATATATTTT. It translates to CASSLEFAARRSGNTIYF. The gene calls are TRBV7-9 and TRBJ1-3; D gene ambiguous. The germline V gene encodes CDR1 SEHNR and CDR2 FQNEAQ (reference sequence). The CDR3 spans 18 residues. V lost 1 base, J lost 0 bases, and 16 bases lay in between. Drawing the rest from reference TRBV7-9 and TRBJ1-3, the complete variable domain is DTGVSQNPRHKITKRGQNVTFRCDPISEHNRLYWYRQTLGQGPEFLTYFQNEAQLEKSRLLSDRFSAERPKGSFSTLEIQRTEQGDSAMYLCASSLEFAARRSGNTIYFGEGSWLTVV.

Ten or more counts support this clonotype. V usage is TRBV4-1 and J usage is TRBJ1-1; possible D gene TRBD1, 5 bases. The CDR3 is 15 residues long. V was cut by 6 bases and J by 0 bases, with 14 bases left in between. From germline, CDR1 is MGHRA and CDR2 YSYEKL. The CDR3 nucleotides read TGCGCCAGCAGTCGGGCGGGGCCCCTGAACACTGAAGCTTTCTTT. Translating gives CASSRAGPLNTEAFF.

There are many counts of this clonotype. The V gene is TRBV20-1, the J gene TRBJ2-5, with 9 positions matching TRBD1. This CDR3 has 14 amino acids. The ends lost 5 bases at V and 5 bases at J; junction bases unmatched: 9. Per germline, CDR1 DFQATT and CDR2 SNEGSKA (reference sequence). CDR3 sequence reads: CSAGPGTGTETQYF. The CDR3, as DNA: TGCAGTGCTGGTCCCGGGACAGGGACCGAGACCCAGTACTTC.

The table lists this clonotype with many counts. The chain links TRBV20-1 to TRBJ2-2; D may correspond to TRBD1 or TRBD2 (5 bases each). Germline assignment: CDR1 DFQATT and CDR2 SNEGSKA (reference sequence). Trimming cost V 6 bases and J 0 bases, with 11 bases left between them. The CDR3 has 14 amino acids. DNA of the CDR3: TGCAGTGCCGGGGACCGAACGAACACCGGGGAGCTGTTTTTT. This gives the protein CSAGDRTNTGELFF.

This clonotype was detected many times. The chain recombines TRBV5-1 with TRBJ1-5; D is unclear. CDR1 SGHRS and CDR2 YFSETQ come from the germline V gene. V lost 0 bases, J lost 6 bases, and 7 bases lay in between. The CDR3 consists of 13 residues. In DNA form, the CDR3 reads TGCGCCAGCAGCTTGGAGGGCCCTCAGCCCCAGCATTTT. Translation: CASSLEGPQPQHF.

The V call is TRBV3-1, the J call TRBJ1-1; TRBD1 aligns across 10 bases. Germline V gene lookup returns CDR1 LGHDT and CDR2 YNNKEL (reference sequence). V was pared by 10 bases and J by 4 bases, with 9 bases of the junction left unmatched. This CDR3 has 14 residues. The CDR3 region is CATRTGGESTEAFF. The DNA of the CDR3 is TGTGCCACAAGGACAGGGGGTGAAAGCACTGAAGCTTTCTTT.

The rearrangement links TRBV7-8 to TRBJ2-2; TRBD2 matches 11 bases. Germline trimming cut 3 bases from V and 6 bases from J; bases unmatched to any gene: 6. The CDR3 is made up of 16 amino acids. CDR1 and CDR2 (germline): SGHVS, FQNEAQ. CDR3 sequence (DNA): TGTGCCAGCAGCTTTACTAGCGGGGGAACCGCCGGGGAGCTGTTTTTT. Translated, it gives CASSFTSGGTAGELFF.

This chain links TRBV20-1 with TRBJ2-1; tentatively, D is TRBD2 (5 bases). The CDR3 loop spans 12 amino acids. The V gene's germline CDR1 is DFQATT and CDR2 SNEGSKA (reference sequence). V lost 3 bases and J lost 6, with 9 bases in between. The CDR3 region is CSASSTINEQFF. In nucleotides, the CDR3 is TGCAGTGCTAGTTCGACTATCAATGAGCAGTTCTTC.

This clonotype showed up just a few times. The chain couples TRBV7-9 to TRBJ2-3, with 8 bases that match TRBD1. The germline gives CDR1 SEHNR, CDR2 FQNEAQ (reference sequence). The CDR3 spans 16 residues. Trimming removed 5 bases from V and 5 bases from J; junction bases left unmatched: 12. DNA for the CDR3: TGTGCCAGCAGCCACGCACTCGGGACAGGTCTAGATACGCAGTATTTT. Translation: CASSHALGTGLDTQYF.

In its sample, this clonotype was seen many times. V is TRBV5-1 and J is TRBJ1-1; 10 bases match TRBD1. Germline V gives CDR1 SGHRS, CDR2 YFSETQ. CDR3 size: 13 residues. The trim removed 4 bases at V and 11 bases at J, leaving 8 bases unmatched. The chain's CDR3 is CASSNSGTGVAFF. The CDR3 region has the DNA TGCGCCAGCAGCAACTCCGGGACAGGGGTGGCTTTCTTT.

At least ten counts were recorded for this clonotype. The J gene is TRBJ2-2, the V gene TRBV12-3 or TRBV12-4; a weak D match, TRBD1 (6 bases). V shed 6 bases and J shed 6 bases, with 20 bases lying between them. The CDR3 extends over 16 amino acids. CDR3 nucleotide sequence: TGTGCCAGCAGCTACATAAGCGTGGGGGCCGCCGGGGAGCTGTTTTTT. It translates to CASSYISVGAAGELFF.

This clonotype was observed at least ten times. V is TRBV15 and J is TRBJ1-2; TRBD1 agrees at 7 bases. CDR1 LNHNV and CDR2 YYDKDF come from the germline V gene (reference sequence). This CDR3 is 15 amino acids long. V dropped 3 bases and J dropped 1; count of bases not matched to a gene: 5. CDR3 region: CATSSRGTDNYGYTF. Written as DNA, the CDR3 is TGTGCCACCAGCAGCCGGGGGACAGATAACTATGGCTACACCTTC.

This clonotype was recorded at least ten times. The genes are TRBV7-2 and TRBJ2-2, with D hard to call. CDR1 and CDR2 from the germline V gene are SGHTA and FQGNSA. The CDR3 has 15 amino acids. The V and J ends lost 1 base and 5 bases respectively, with 11 bases between them. CDR3 sequence reads: CASSLVQARTGELFF. The CDR3 DNA follows: TGTGCCAGCAGCTTAGTTCAGGCCAGGACCGGGGAGCTGTTTTTT.

The V and J genes are TRBV6-1 and TRBJ1-4, with a possible D match to TRBD1 (6 bases). The ends were cut back, 5 bases at V and 8 bases at J, with 15 bases in the middle. The CDR3 has 14 residues. Germline V gene lookup returns CDR1 MNHNS and CDR2 SASEGT. CDR3 nucleotide sequence: TGTGCCAGCAGTCGGGACACTTTCGGAGAAAAACTGTTTTTT. The encoded protein is CASSRDTFGEKLFF.

At least ten counts were recorded for this clonotype. V is TRBV28 and J is TRBJ2-3; D possibly matches TRBD1 or TRBD2 (6 bases each). The CDR3 contains 17 residues. V was trimmed by 5 bases and J by 1 base, leaving 19 bases between them. CDR1 is MDHEN and CDR2 is SYDVKM in the germline V gene. The CDR3 is CASSPGVLGTRTDTQYF. DNA of the CDR3: TGTGCCAGCAGTCCAGGGGTCCTAGGGACTCGCACAGATACGCAGTATTTT.

Note on this clonotype: The conserved phenylalanine or tryptophan normally closing the CDR3 is absent here, so this likely arose from a read error. The rearrangement links TRBV28 to TRBJ2-4; D perhaps matches TRBD2 (7 bases). The CDR3 runs 16 residues. Trimming took off 8 bases at V and 2 bases at J, with 19 bases between the two ends. Germline lookup yields CDR1 MDHEN and CDR2 SYDVKM. The CDR3 DNA follows: TGTGCCAGCGGGATAAGCGGGACATCCCCCAAAAACATTCAGTACAAC. It codes for CASGISGTSPKNIQYN.